These T cell receptor beta chains were read from a single sample in a study of cytomegalovirus exposure and HLA in healthy donors. The protocol was immunoSEQ multiplex PCR, while the TCRdb copy is restricted to in-frame clones and leaves out a portion. The data hold 90,000 or so clones, with 77% observed a single time. Sequenced: PBMCs. All receptors come from a boy younger than 18 in good health and CMV-seronegative. Each CDR3 is given with its conserved first and last residue. The D gene is left open where the match is weak. The size entry is marked missing in some rows and otherwise reads once, few, many or a size class.

NA 15 TRBJ1-2 TRBV2 TRBD1 CATTNRQGANYGYTF TGTGCCACAACAAATCGACAGGGCGCTAACTATGGCTACACCTTC
once 14 TRBJ2-5 TRBV6-5 NA CASSYTGGGETQYF TGTGCCAGCAGTTACACCGGAGGAGGGGAGACCCAGTACTTC
NA 13 TRBJ2-2 TRBV30 NA CAWSRAGAGELFF TGTGCCTGGAGTCGAGCTGGTGCCGGGGAGCTGTTTTTT
NA 14 TRBJ2-1 TRBV7-9 TRBD2 CASSLAKRGNEQFF TGTGCCAGCAGCTTAGCTAAGCGGGGGAATGAGCAGTTCTTC
NA 14 TRBJ2-2 TRBV6-5 TRBD1 CASGTVKNTGELFF TGTGCCAGCGGGACAGTGAAGAACACCGGGGAGCTGTTTTTT
NA 17 TRBJ2-6 TRBV7-9 TRBD2 CASSSSGRAPGANVLTF TGTGCCAGCAGCTCTAGCGGGAGGGCCCCTGGGGCCAACGTCCTGACTTTC
NA 14 TRBJ1-5 TRBV30 NA CAWSVGQMNQPQHF TGTGCCTGGAGTGTGGGGCAGATGAATCAGCCCCAGCATTTT
once 15 TRBJ1-2 TRBV4-1 TRBD1 CASSQFDRGQAFRTF TGCGCCAGCAGCCAATTTGACAGGGGGCAAGCGTTCCGCACCTTC
NA 15 TRBJ2-5 TRBV10-3 NA CAISEPVGGQETQYF TGTGCCATCAGTGAGCCGGTAGGGGGCCAAGAGACCCAGTACTTC
NA 14 TRBJ2-7 TRBV7-2 NA CVSSLGGALYEQYF TGTGTCAGCAGCTTAGGTGGGGCCCTCTACGAGCAGTACTTC
NA 14 TRBJ1-1 TRBV18 TRBD1 CASSPGTVNTEAFF TGTGCCAGCTCACCAGGGACAGTGAACACTGAAGCTTTCTTT
NA 17 TRBJ2-5 TRBV4-2 NA CASSHLPTGTQQETQYF TGTGCCAGCAGCCACTTACCAACCGGGACTCAACAAGAGACCCAGTACTTC
NA 14 TRBJ2-3 TRBV13 NA CASSIGGFRDTQYF TGTGCCAGCAGCATCGGAGGGTTCCGAGATACGCAGTATTTT
few 13 TRBJ2-7 TRBV5-1 TRBD1 CASSRDRSYEQYF TGCGCCAGCAGCCGGGACAGGTCATACGAGCAGTACTTC
NA 13 TRBJ1-1 TRBV2 NA CASRDSMNTEAFF TGTGCCAGCAGGGACAGCATGAACACTGAAGCTTTCTTT
NA 13 TRBJ2-2 TRBV6-5 NA CASSYSRTGELFF TGTGCCAGCAGTTACTCGCGTACCGGGGAGCTGTTTTTT
NA 13 TRBJ1-2 TRBV5-1 NA CATRLTVSYGYTF TGCGCCACCCGACTGACGGTTAGCTATGGCTACACCTTC
NA 14 TRBJ2-1 TRBV7-3 TRBD2 CASSLAGGVNEQFF TGTGCCAGCAGCCTAGCGGGGGGAGTCAATGAGCAGTTCTTC
NA 16 TRBJ2-4 TRBV7-9 NA CASSLGPGDPKNIQYF TGTGCCAGCAGCTTAGGGCCAGGGGATCCTAAAAACATTCAGTACTTC
NA 14 TRBJ1-4 TRBV6-5 TRBD1 CASRRQGGNEKLFF TGTGCCAGCAGGCGACAGGGGGGCAATGAAAAACTGTTTTTT
NA 14 TRBJ1-5 TRBV14 TRBD1 CASSLRGQSQPQHF TGTGCCAGCAGCCTTAGGGGGCAAAGTCAGCCCCAGCATTTT
NA 15 TRBJ1-2 TRBV7-6 TRBD1 CASSLGKGQGFGYTF TGTGCCAGCAGCTTAGGAAAGGGACAGGGGTTTGGCTACACCTTC
NA 15 TRBJ1-1 TRBV7-2 NA CASSIQMGTTGWAFF TGTGCCAGCAGCATCCAAATGGGGACTACAGGTTGGGCTTTCTTT
NA 16 TRBJ2-1 TRBV2 TRBD1 CASSGGGTGTANEQFF TGTGCCAGCAGTGGAGGTGGGACAGGTACGGCCAATGAGCAGTTCTTC
NA 14 TRBJ1-2 TRBV7-2 NA CASSRRQVNYGYTF TGTGCCAGCAGCCGCCGACAGGTTAACTATGGCTACACCTTC
NA 16 TRBJ2-7 TRBV5-4 TRBD1 CASSEGTGTPNYEQYF TGTGCCAGCAGCGAGGGGACAGGGACCCCCAACTACGAGCAGTACTTC
few 16 TRBJ2-6 TRBV4-3 NA CASSQDRATGANVLTF TGCGCCAGCAGCCAAGATAGAGCTACCGGGGCCAACGTCCTGACTTTC
NA 15 TRBJ1-2 TRBV4-1 NA CASSHLQGANYGYTF TGCGCCAGCAGCCACCTACAGGGTGCTAACTATGGCTACACCTTC
NA 15 TRBJ1-2 TRBV29-1 NA CSALLPGNLGYGYTF TGCAGCGCCCTTTTACCGGGGAATCTGGGCTATGGCTACACCTTC
NA 14 TRBJ2-7 TRBV27 NA CASSLSTLASEQYF TGTGCCAGCAGTTTATCGACCCTAGCTTCCGAGCAGTACTTC
once 14 TRBJ2-7 TRBV4-3 NA CASSPMAVSYEQYF TGCGCCAGCAGCCCGATGGCAGTTTCCTACGAGCAGTACTTC
once 12 TRBJ2-1 TRBV19 NA CASSIDRGEQFF TGTGCCAGTAGTATAGATCGGGGTGAGCAGTTCTTC
NA 17 TRBJ1-2 TRBV2 TRBD1 CASSELVGTGWNYGYTF TGTGCCAGCAGTGAATTAGTCGGGACAGGGTGGAACTATGGCTACACCTTC
NA 12 TRBJ1-2 TRBV9 NA CASSSLAGGYTF TGTGCCAGCAGCTCCCTGGCGGGGGGCTACACCTTC
NA 16 TRBJ2-7 TRBV4-3 TRBD1 CASSQDATGVSYEQYF TGCGCCAGCAGCCAAGATGCCACAGGGGTCTCCTACGAGCAGTACTTC
NA 13 TRBJ1-1 TRBV6-5 NA CASSYGGGTEAFF TGTGCCAGCAGTTACGGAGGAGGGACTGAAGCTTTCTTT
NA 16 TRBJ2-7 TRBV4-1 TRBD2 CASSQVSSGGQYEQYF TGCGCCAGCAGCCAAGTATCCAGCGGGGGGCAATACGAGCAGTACTTC
NA 11 TRBJ2-7 TRBV27 NA CASSSGSEQYF TGTGCCAGCAGTTCCGGGAGCGAGCAGTACTTC
NA 15 TRBJ1-4 TRBV9 TRBD1 CASSLRDRGTEKLFF TGTGCCAGCAGCCTCCGGGACAGGGGTACTGAAAAACTGTTTTTT
NA 14 TRBJ2-7 TRBV5-4 TRBD2 CASSQAGGSYEQYF TGTGCCAGCAGCCAAGCGGGGGGGAGCTACGAGCAGTACTTC
NA 14 TRBJ1-6 TRBV4-3 NA CASSQARDNSPLHF TGCGCCAGCAGCCAAGCCAGGGATAATTCACCCCTCCACTTT
NA 12 TRBJ2-4 TRBV6-1 NA CATLQGAVVQYF TGTGCCACCCTACAGGGTGCGGTCGTTCAGTACTTC
NA 15 TRBJ2-2 TRBV9 NA CASSVEGSNLGELFF TGTGCCAGCAGCGTGGAGGGTAGCAACCTCGGGGAGCTGTTTTTT
once 16 TRBJ1-4 TRBV4-2 NA CASSQTGGSGNEKLFF TGTGCCAGCAGCCAAACGGGAGGCTCGGGGAATGAAAAACTGTTTTTT
NA 13 TRBJ2-7 TRBV10-2 NA CASRGGEGYEQYF TGCGCCAGCAGAGGGGGGGAAGGCTACGAGCAGTACTTC
NA 14 TRBJ2-7 TRBV25-1 NA CASSTDPQEYEQYF TGTGCCAGCAGTACCGACCCCCAGGAATACGAGCAGTACTTC